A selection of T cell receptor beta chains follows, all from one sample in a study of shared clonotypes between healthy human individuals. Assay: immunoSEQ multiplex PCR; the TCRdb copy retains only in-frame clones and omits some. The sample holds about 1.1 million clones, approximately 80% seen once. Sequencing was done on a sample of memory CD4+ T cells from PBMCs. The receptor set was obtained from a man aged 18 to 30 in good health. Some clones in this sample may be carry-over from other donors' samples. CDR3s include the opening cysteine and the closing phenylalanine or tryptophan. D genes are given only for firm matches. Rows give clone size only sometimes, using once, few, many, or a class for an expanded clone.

cdr3_aa: CASSFPTGEQFF
cdr3_nt: TGTGCCAGCAGTTTCCCGACCGGTGAGCAGTTCTTC
j_call: TRBJ2-1
v_call: TRBV6-5
clone_size: once
d_call: .

cdr3_aa: CASSSLGTSGRKAGELFF
cdr3_nt: TGTGCCAGCAGTTCCCTCGGGACTAGCGGGAGGAAGGCCGGGGAGCTGTTTTTT
j_call: TRBJ2-2
v_call: TRBV27
clone_size: .
d_call: TRBD2

cdr3_aa: CASSTGRTGSYEQYF
cdr3_nt: TGTGCCAGCAGTACGGGGAGGACGGGGTCCTACGAGCAGTACTTC
j_call: TRBJ2-7
v_call: TRBV27
clone_size: .
d_call: .

cdr3_aa: CASSFTGGTNEKLFF
cdr3_nt: TGCGCCAGCAGCTTCACAGGGGGGACTAATGAAAAACTGTTTTTT
j_call: TRBJ1-4
v_call: TRBV5-1
clone_size: .
d_call: TRBD1

cdr3_aa: CSGLSVYEQFF
cdr3_nt: TGCAGTGGCCTAAGTGTCTATGAGCAGTTCTTC
j_call: TRBJ2-1
v_call: TRBV20-1
clone_size: .
d_call: .

cdr3_aa: CATRGRGPADTQYF
cdr3_nt: TGTGCCACCAGGGGCAGGGGGCCAGCAGATACGCAGTATTTT
j_call: TRBJ2-3
v_call: TRBV15
clone_size: .
d_call: TRBD1

cdr3_aa: CASSPLGLAGTPWGNEQFF
cdr3_nt: TGCGCCAGCAGCCCTTTGGGACTAGCGGGAACTCCTTGGGGCAATGAGCAGTTCTTC
j_call: TRBJ2-1
v_call: TRBV4-1
clone_size: few
d_call: TRBD2

cdr3_aa: CASSLRNEQFF
cdr3_nt: TGTGCCAGCAGTTTAAGGAATGAGCAGTTCTTC
j_call: TRBJ2-1
v_call: TRBV27
clone_size: .
d_call: .

cdr3_aa: CATLLGARGRGELFF
cdr3_nt: TGTGCCACCTTGCTAGGGGCGCGCGGTCGCGGGGAGCTGTTTTTT
j_call: TRBJ2-2
v_call: TRBV28
clone_size: .
d_call: .

cdr3_aa: CASSSAGHTNYNEQFF
cdr3_nt: TGTGCCAGCAGTTCCGCGGGGCATACGAACTACAATGAGCAGTTCTTC
j_call: TRBJ2-1
v_call: TRBV6-6
clone_size: .
d_call: .

cdr3_aa: CSVVRNTEAFF
cdr3_nt: TGCAGCGTTGTTCGAAACACTGAAGCTTTCTTT
j_call: TRBJ1-1
v_call: TRBV29-1
clone_size: .
d_call: .

cdr3_aa: CASSLDLPGVGAEAFF
cdr3_nt: TGTGCCAGCAGCTTAGATTTGCCGGGGGTGGGCGCTGAAGCTTTCTTT
j_call: TRBJ1-1
v_call: TRBV11-2
clone_size: .
d_call: .

cdr3_aa: CSAGQGRNTEAFF
cdr3_nt: TGCAGCGCGGGACAGGGAAGGAACACTGAAGCTTTCTTT
j_call: TRBJ1-1
v_call: TRBV29-1
clone_size: .
d_call: TRBD1

cdr3_aa: CASRPSGSPNEQFF
cdr3_nt: TGTGCCAGCAGACCTAGCGGGAGTCCTAATGAGCAGTTCTTC
j_call: TRBJ2-1
v_call: TRBV7-2
clone_size: .
d_call: TRBD2

cdr3_aa: CASSLVPYQETQYF
cdr3_nt: TGCGCCAGCAGCTTGGTCCCGTACCAAGAGACCCAGTACTTC
j_call: TRBJ2-5
v_call: TRBV5-1
clone_size: .
d_call: .

cdr3_aa: CVTGTGPNYGYTF
cdr3_nt: TGTGTTACCGGGACAGGGCCGAACTATGGCTACACCTTC
j_call: TRBJ1-2
v_call: TRBV7-2
clone_size: .
d_call: TRBD1

cdr3_aa: CASSRGVNQPQHF
cdr3_nt: TGTGCCAGCAGTAGGGGGGTCAATCAGCCCCAGCATTTT
j_call: TRBJ1-5
v_call: TRBV7-9
clone_size: few
d_call: .

cdr3_aa: CASGHGGNYEQYF
cdr3_nt: TGTGCCAGCGGTCACGGCGGCAACTACGAGCAGTACTTC
j_call: TRBJ2-7
v_call: TRBV7-3
clone_size: .
d_call: .

cdr3_aa: CASSEASWAQYF
cdr3_nt: TGTGCCAGCAGTGAAGCATCGTGGGCCCAGTACTTC
j_call: TRBJ2-5
v_call: TRBV6-1
clone_size: .
d_call: .

cdr3_aa: CASSLLGYGYTF
cdr3_nt: TGTGCCAGCAGTTTACTAGGATATGGCTACACCTTC
j_call: TRBJ1-2
v_call: TRBV27
clone_size: .
d_call: .

cdr3_aa: CATRSVNEQFF
cdr3_nt: TGTGCCACCCGATCGGTTAATGAGCAGTTCTTC
j_call: TRBJ2-1
v_call: TRBV28
clone_size: .
d_call: .

cdr3_aa: CASSPWGNQPQHF
cdr3_nt: TGTGCCAGCAGCCCGTGGGGCAATCAGCCCCAGCATTTT
j_call: TRBJ1-5
v_call: TRBV7-2
clone_size: .
d_call: .

cdr3_aa: CASSHLRQGAGGYTF
cdr3_nt: TGTGCCAGCAGCCACCTCAGGCAGGGGGCCGGTGGCTACACCTTC
j_call: TRBJ1-2
v_call: TRBV7-9
clone_size: many
d_call: TRBD1

cdr3_aa: CASSARDTRGAFF
cdr3_nt: TGTGCCAGTAGTGCCCGGGACACCCGAGGGGCTTTCTTT
j_call: TRBJ1-1
v_call: TRBV19
clone_size: few
d_call: .

cdr3_aa: CASSEEGQGYIEAFF
cdr3_nt: TGTGCCAGCAGTGAAGAGGGACAGGGGTACATTGAAGCTTTCTTT
j_call: TRBJ1-1
v_call: TRBV6-1
clone_size: .
d_call: TRBD1

cdr3_aa: CASSLLAGTPSYEQYF
cdr3_nt: TGTGCCAGCAGCTTACTCGCGGGGACCCCCTCCTACGAGCAGTACTTC
j_call: TRBJ2-7
v_call: TRBV11-2
clone_size: .
d_call: .

cdr3_aa: CASSPTDRGATNEKLFF
cdr3_nt: TGTGCCAGCTCACCAACGGACAGGGGGGCAACTAATGAAAAACTGTTTTTT
j_call: TRBJ1-4
v_call: TRBV18
clone_size: .
d_call: TRBD1

cdr3_aa: CASSFGQGDEKLFF
cdr3_nt: TGTGCCAGCAGCTTTGGACAGGGGGATGAAAAACTGTTTTTT
j_call: TRBJ1-4
v_call: TRBV7-9
clone_size: .
d_call: TRBD1

cdr3_aa: CASSYSGGEAFF
cdr3_nt: TGTGCCAGCAGTTACTCGGGCGGTGAAGCTTTCTTT
j_call: TRBJ1-1
v_call: TRBV6-5
clone_size: many
d_call: .

cdr3_aa: CAWGYVEEQYF
cdr3_nt: TGTGCCTGGGGGTATGTGGAGGAGCAGTACTTC
j_call: TRBJ2-7
v_call: TRBV30
clone_size: .
d_call: .

cdr3_aa: CASSPDRSYGYTF
cdr3_nt: TGTGCCAGCAGCCCCGACAGGTCCTATGGCTACACCTTC
j_call: TRBJ1-2
v_call: TRBV28
clone_size: .
d_call: .

cdr3_aa: CASSYSASEAFF
cdr3_nt: TGTGCCAGCAGTTACTCGGCGAGTGAAGCTTTCTTT
j_call: TRBJ1-1
v_call: TRBV6-6
clone_size: .
d_call: .

cdr3_aa: CASSPDIFTDTQYF
cdr3_nt: TGCGCCAGCAGCCCGGACATCTTCACAGATACGCAGTATTTT
j_call: TRBJ2-3
v_call: TRBV5-1
clone_size: .
d_call: .

cdr3_aa: CATGLDYEQYF
cdr3_nt: TGTGCCACGGGACTAGACTACGAGCAGTACTTC
j_call: TRBJ2-7
v_call: TRBV10-3
clone_size: .
d_call: TRBD2

cdr3_aa: CASSLEWATGPFEQYF
cdr3_nt: TGTGCCAGCAGCTTAGAATGGGCCACTGGGCCCTTCGAGCAGTACTTC
j_call: TRBJ2-7
v_call: TRBV7-9
clone_size: .
d_call: .

cdr3_aa: CATYRGSYNEQFF
cdr3_nt: TGTGCCACCTACAGGGGCTCCTACAATGAGCAGTTCTTC
j_call: TRBJ2-1
v_call: TRBV6-6
clone_size: .
d_call: TRBD1

cdr3_aa: CASSREASGNTIYF
cdr3_nt: TGTGCCAGCAGCCGTGAGGCCTCTGGAAACACCATATATTTT
j_call: TRBJ1-3
v_call: TRBV6-5
clone_size: .
d_call: .

cdr3_aa: CASSLRGPSNQPQHF
cdr3_nt: TGTGCCAGCAGTCTCAGGGGTCCGAGCAATCAGCCCCAGCATTTT
j_call: TRBJ1-5
v_call: TRBV6-1
clone_size: .
d_call: .

cdr3_aa: CASSVVHTDSPLHF
cdr3_nt: TGTGCCAGCAGCGTAGTACATACGGATTCACCCCTCCACTTT
j_call: TRBJ1-6
v_call: TRBV9
clone_size: .
d_call: .

cdr3_aa: CASSFEQDGFWAGELFF
cdr3_nt: TGTGCCAGCAGTTTCGAACAGGACGGGTTCTGGGCCGGGGAGCTGTTTTTT
j_call: TRBJ2-2
v_call: TRBV27
clone_size: .
d_call: .

cdr3_aa: CASSLAGSTDTQYF
cdr3_nt: TGTGCCAGCAGCTTAGCGGGCAGCACAGATACGCAGTATTTT
j_call: TRBJ2-3
v_call: TRBV11-2
clone_size: once
d_call: .

cdr3_aa: CASITPGQDTEAFF
cdr3_nt: TGTGCCAGCATCACCCCGGGACAAGACACTGAAGCTTTCTTT
j_call: TRBJ1-1
v_call: TRBV28
clone_size: few
d_call: .

cdr3_aa: CASSVGQGNEKLFF
cdr3_nt: TGTGCCAGCAGCGTAGGGCAGGGGAATGAAAAACTGTTTTTT
j_call: TRBJ1-4
v_call: TRBV9
clone_size: .
d_call: .

cdr3_aa: CAWKQGHEQYF
cdr3_nt: TGTGCCTGGAAGCAGGGCCACGAGCAGTACTTC
j_call: TRBJ2-7
v_call: TRBV30
clone_size: .
d_call: .

cdr3_aa: CASRPPSGAYNEQFF
cdr3_nt: TGTGCCAGCAGACCCCCTAGCGGGGCCTACAATGAGCAGTTCTTC
j_call: TRBJ2-1
v_call: TRBV5-4
clone_size: .
d_call: TRBD2

cdr3_aa: CASSVGEGGYTF
cdr3_nt: TGTGCCAGCAGCGTAGGAGAAGGGGGCTACACCTTC
j_call: TRBJ1-2
v_call: TRBV9
clone_size: once
d_call: .

cdr3_aa: CASSHRTGHQPQHF
cdr3_nt: TGTGCCAGCAGCCATAGGACAGGGCATCAGCCCCAGCATTTT
j_call: TRBJ1-5
v_call: TRBV7-8
clone_size: .
d_call: TRBD1

cdr3_aa: CASSVRSSTDTQYF
cdr3_nt: TGTGCCAGCAGCGTAAGGTCTAGCACAGATACGCAGTATTTT
j_call: TRBJ2-3
v_call: TRBV9
clone_size: .
d_call: .

cdr3_aa: CASSLASGSRYNEQFF
cdr3_nt: TGCGCCAGCAGTCTGGCTAGCGGGAGTCGGTACAATGAGCAGTTCTTC
j_call: TRBJ2-1
v_call: TRBV23-1
clone_size: few
d_call: TRBD2

cdr3_aa: CASSVGGRSYNEQFF
cdr3_nt: TGTGCCAGCAGCGTTGGGGGACGCTCCTACAATGAGCAGTTCTTC
j_call: TRBJ2-1
v_call: TRBV2
clone_size: .
d_call: .

cdr3_aa: CASTDAETQYF
cdr3_nt: TGTGCCAGCACCGACGCGGAGACCCAGTACTTC
j_call: TRBJ2-5
v_call: TRBV28
clone_size: .
d_call: .